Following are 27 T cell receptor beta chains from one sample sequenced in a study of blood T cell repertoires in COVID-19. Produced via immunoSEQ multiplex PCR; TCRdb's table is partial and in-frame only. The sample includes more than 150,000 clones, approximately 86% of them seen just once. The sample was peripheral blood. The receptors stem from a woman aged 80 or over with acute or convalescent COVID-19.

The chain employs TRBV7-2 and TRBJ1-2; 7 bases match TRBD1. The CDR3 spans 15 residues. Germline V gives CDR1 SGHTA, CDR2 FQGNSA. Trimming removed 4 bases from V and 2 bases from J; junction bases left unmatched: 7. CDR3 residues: CASSSTTGRNYGYTF. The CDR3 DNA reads TGTGCCAGCAGCTCGACGACAGGGCGCAACTATGGCTACACCTTC.

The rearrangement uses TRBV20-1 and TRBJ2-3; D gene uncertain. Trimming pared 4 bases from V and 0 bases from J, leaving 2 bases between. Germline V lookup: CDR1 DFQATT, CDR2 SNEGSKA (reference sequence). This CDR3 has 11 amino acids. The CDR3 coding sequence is TGCAGTGCTACTAGCACAGATACGCAGTATTTT. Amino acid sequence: CSATSTDTQYF.

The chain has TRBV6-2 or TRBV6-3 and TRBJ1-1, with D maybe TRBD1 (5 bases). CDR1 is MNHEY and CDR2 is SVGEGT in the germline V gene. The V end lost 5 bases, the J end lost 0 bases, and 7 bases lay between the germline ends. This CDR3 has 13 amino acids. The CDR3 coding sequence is TGTGCCAGCAGTCGGACAATGAACACTGAAGCTTTCTTT. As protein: CASSRTMNTEAFF.

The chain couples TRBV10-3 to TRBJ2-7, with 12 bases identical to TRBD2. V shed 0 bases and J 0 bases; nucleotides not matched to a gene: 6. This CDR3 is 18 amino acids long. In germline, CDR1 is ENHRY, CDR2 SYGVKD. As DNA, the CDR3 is TGTGCCATCAGTGAGTCATTTCCGGGACTAGCGGGCTCCTACGAGCAGTACTTC. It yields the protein CAISESFPGLAGSYEQYF.

The CDR3 DNA follows: TGTGCCACCAGCAGGGAGACAGGGGGGAACACAGATACGCAGTATTTT. It specifies CATSRETGGNTDTQYF. J is TRBJ2-3 and V is TRBV15, with 9 positions matching TRBD1. CDR1 and CDR2 from the germline V gene are LNHNV and YYDKDF (reference sequence). V trimming: 3 bases; J trimming: 2 bases; junction bases outside the gene matches: 6. The CDR3 is 16 amino acids.

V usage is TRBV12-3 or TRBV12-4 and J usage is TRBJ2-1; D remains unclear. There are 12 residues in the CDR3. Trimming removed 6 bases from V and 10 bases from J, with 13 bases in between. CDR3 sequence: CASSPTPQEQFF. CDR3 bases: TGTGCCAGCAGCCCAACTCCCCAAGAGCAGTTCTTC.

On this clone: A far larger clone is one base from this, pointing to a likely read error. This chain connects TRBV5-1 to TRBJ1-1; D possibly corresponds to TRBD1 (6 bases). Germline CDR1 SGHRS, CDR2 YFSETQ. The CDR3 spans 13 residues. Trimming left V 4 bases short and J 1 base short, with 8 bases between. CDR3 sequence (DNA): TGCGCCAGCAGCGTGGGACAGAACACTGAAGCTTTCTTT. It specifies CASSVGQNTEAFF. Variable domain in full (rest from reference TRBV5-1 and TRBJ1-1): KAGVTQTPRYLIKTRGQQVTLSCSPISGHRSVSWYQQTPGQGLQFLFEYFSETQRNKGNFPGRFSGRQFSNSRSEMNVSTLELGDSALYLCASSVGQNTEAFFGQGTRLTVV.

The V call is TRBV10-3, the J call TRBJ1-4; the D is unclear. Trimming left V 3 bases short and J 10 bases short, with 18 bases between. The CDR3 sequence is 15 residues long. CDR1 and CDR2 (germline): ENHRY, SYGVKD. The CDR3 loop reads CAISDKPDGRGKLFF. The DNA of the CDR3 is TGTGCCATCAGTGACAAACCCGACGGGAGAGGAAAACTGTTTTTT.

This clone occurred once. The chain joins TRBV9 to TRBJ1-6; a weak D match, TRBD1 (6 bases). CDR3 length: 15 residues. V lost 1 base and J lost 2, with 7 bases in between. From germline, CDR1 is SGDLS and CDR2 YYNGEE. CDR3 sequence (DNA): TGTGCCAGCAGCGTAAGGGACACCTATAATTCACCCCTCCACTTT. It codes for CASSVRDTYNSPLHF. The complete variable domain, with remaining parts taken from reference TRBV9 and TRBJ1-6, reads DSGVTQTPKHLITATGQRVTLRCSPRSGDLSVYWYQQSLDQGLQFLIQYYNGEERAKGNILERFSAQQFPDLHSELNLSSLELGDSALYFCASSVRDTYNSPLHFGNGTRLTVT.

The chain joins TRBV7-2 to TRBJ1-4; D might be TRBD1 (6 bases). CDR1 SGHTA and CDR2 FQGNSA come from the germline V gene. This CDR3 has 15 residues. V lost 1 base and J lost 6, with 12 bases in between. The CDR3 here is CASSLEGGRHEKLFF. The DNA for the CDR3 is TGTGCCAGCAGCTTAGAAGGGGGAAGGCATGAAAAACTGTTTTTT.

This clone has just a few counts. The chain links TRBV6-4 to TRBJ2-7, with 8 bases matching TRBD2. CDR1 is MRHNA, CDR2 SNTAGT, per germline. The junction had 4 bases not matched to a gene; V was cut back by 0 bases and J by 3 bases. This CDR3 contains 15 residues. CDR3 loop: CASSDSHGRDYEQYF. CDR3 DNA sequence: TGTGCCAGCAGTGACTCGCACGGGAGGGACTACGAGCAGTACTTC.

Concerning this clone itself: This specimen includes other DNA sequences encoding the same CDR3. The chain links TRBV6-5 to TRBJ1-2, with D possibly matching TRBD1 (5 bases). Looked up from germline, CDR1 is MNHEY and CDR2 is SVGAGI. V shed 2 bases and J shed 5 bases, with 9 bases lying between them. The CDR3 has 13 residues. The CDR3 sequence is CASSYGTEYGYTF. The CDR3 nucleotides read TGTGCCAGCAGTTACGGGACTGAATATGGCTACACCTTC.

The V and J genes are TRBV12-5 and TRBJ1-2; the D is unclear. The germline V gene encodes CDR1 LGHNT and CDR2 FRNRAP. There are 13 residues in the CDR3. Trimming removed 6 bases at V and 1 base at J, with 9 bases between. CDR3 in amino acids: CASGTGSNYGYTF. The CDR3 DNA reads TGTGCTAGTGGGACGGGGAGTAACTATGGCTACACCTTC.

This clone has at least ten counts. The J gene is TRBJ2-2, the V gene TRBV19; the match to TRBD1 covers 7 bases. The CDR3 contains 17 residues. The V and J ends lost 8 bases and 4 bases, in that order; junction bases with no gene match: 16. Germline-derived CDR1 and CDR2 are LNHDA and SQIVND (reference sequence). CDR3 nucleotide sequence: TGTGCCAGTCATTCCTCTCCCGGGACAGTCTTCACCGGGGAGCTGTTTTTT. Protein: CASHSSPGTVFTGELFF.

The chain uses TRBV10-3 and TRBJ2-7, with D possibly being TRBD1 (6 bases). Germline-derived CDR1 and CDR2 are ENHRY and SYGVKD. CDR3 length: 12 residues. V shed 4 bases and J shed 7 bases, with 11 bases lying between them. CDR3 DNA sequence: TGTGCCATCAGTGGACAGGCGCTTGAGCAGTACTTC. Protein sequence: CAISGQALEQYF.

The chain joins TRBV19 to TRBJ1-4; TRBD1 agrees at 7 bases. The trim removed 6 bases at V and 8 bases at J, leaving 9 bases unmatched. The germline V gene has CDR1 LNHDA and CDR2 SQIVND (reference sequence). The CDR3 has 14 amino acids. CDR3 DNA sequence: TGTGCCAGTAGCGGACAGGTGCCGGGGGAAAAACTGTTTTTT. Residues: CASSGQVPGEKLFF.

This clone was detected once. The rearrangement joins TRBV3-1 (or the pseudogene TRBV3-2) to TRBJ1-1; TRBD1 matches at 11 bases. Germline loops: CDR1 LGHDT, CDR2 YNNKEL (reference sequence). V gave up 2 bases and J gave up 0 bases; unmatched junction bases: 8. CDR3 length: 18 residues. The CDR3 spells CASSQPGTGGLLNTEAFF. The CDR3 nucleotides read TGTGCCAGCAGCCAACCAGGGACAGGGGGATTATTGAACACTGAAGCTTTCTTT.

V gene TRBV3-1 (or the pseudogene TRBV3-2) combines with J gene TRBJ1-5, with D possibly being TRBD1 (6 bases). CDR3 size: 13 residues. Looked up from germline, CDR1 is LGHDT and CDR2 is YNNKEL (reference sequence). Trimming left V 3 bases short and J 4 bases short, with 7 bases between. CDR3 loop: CASSHRGNQPQHF. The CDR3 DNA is TGTGCCAGCAGCCACAGGGGAAATCAGCCCCAGCATTTT.

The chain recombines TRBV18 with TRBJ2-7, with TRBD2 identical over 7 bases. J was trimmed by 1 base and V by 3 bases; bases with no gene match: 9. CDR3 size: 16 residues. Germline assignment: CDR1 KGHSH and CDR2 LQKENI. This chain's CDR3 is CASSPGVSGRSYEQYF. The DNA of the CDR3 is TGTGCCAGCTCACCGGGGGTTAGCGGGCGGTCCTACGAGCAGTACTTC.

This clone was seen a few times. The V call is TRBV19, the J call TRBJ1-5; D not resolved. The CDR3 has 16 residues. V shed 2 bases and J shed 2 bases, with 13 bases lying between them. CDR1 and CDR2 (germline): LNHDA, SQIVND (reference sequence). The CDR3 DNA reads TGTGCCAGTAGTATACAGAGGCGCGTGGGCAATCAGCCCCAGCATTTT. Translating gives CASSIQRRVGNQPQHF.

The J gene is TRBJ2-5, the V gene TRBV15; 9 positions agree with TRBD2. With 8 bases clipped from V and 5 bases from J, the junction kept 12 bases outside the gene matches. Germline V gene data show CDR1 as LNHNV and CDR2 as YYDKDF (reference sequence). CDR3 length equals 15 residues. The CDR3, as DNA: TGTGCCACCGCGCCGGGCGGGGGGGGCTTGGAGACCCAGTACTTC. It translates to CATAPGGGGLETQYF.

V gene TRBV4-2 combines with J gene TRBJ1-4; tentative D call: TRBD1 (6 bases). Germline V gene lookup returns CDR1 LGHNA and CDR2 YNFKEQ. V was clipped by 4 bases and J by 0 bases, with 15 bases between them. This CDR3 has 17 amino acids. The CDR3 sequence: CASSRLKGVATNEKLFF. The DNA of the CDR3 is TGTGCCAGCAGCCGGCTCAAGGGGGTTGCAACTAATGAAAAACTGTTTTTT.

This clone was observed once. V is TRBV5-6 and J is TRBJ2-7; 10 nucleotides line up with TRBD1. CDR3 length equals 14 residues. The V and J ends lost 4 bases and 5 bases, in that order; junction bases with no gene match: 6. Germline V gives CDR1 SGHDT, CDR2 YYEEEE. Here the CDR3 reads CASSPGQGRHEQYF. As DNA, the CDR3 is TGTGCCAGCAGCCCGGGACAGGGGAGGCACGAGCAGTACTTC.

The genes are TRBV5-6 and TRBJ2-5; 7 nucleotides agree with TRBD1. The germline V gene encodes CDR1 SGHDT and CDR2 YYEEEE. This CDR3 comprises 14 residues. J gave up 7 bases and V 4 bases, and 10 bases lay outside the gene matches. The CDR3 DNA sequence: TGTGCCAGCAGCCCTGGGACAGCGGCAGGGACCCAGTACTTC. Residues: CASSPGTAAGTQYF.

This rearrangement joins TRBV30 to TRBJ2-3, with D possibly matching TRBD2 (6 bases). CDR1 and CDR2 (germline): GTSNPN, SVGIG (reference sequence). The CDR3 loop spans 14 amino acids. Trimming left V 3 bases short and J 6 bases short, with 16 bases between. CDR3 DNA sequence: TGTGCCTGGAGAGGGCGGGGAGGTGGGGATACGCAGTATTTT. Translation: CAWRGRGGGDTQYF.

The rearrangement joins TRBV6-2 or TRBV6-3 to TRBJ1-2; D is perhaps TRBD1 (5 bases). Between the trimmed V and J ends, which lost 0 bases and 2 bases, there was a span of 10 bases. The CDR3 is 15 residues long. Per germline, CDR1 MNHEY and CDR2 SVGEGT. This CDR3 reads CASSYSVRVNYGYTF. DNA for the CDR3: TGTGCCAGCAGTTACTCGGTCAGGGTCAACTATGGCTACACCTTC.

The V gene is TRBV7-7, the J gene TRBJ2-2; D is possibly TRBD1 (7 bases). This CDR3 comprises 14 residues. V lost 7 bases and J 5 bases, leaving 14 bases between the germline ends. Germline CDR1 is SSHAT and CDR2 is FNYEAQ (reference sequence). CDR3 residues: CASKEGAGTGELFF. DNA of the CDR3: TGTGCCAGCAAGGAGGGGGCCGGAACCGGGGAGCTGTTTTTT.